The rows below give T cell receptor beta chains drawn from one sample of a study of blood T cell repertoires in COVID-19. Assay used: immunoSEQ multiplex PCR; TCRdb lists only in-frame clones, some missing. This table has some 150,000 clones, more than 80% appearing once. Sequenced material: peripheral blood. These receptors originate from a man between 65 and 79 years old with acute or convalescent COVID-19. Each CDR3 is given with its conserved first and last residue. D genes are given only for firm matches. Expanded clones get a size class; other rows say once, few or many, or leave the size out.

CATSPGLSNTEAFF	TGTGCCACCAGTCCGGGACTTTCGAACACTGAAGCTTTCTTT	NA	NA	TRBV24-1	TRBJ1-1
CASRPLDQRGSTYNEQFF	TGTGCCAGCAGGCCCCTGGATCAGCGGGGCTCGACCTACAATGAGCAGTTCTTC	TRBD2	NA	TRBV28	TRBJ2-1
CASSLASDSYEQYF	TGTGCCAGCTCGTTGGCTAGCGACTCCTACGAGCAGTACTTC	NA	NA	TRBV6-7	TRBJ2-7
CASSQEAGPTDTQYF	TGTGCCAGCAGCCAAGAGGCGGGACCCACAGATACGCAGTATTTT	NA	NA	TRBV3-1/TRBV3-2	TRBJ2-3
CASRTRIKNDSSTDTQYF	TGTGCCAGCAGAACGAGGATTAAGAACGATTCTAGCACAGATACGCAGTATTTT	NA	NA	TRBV6-4	TRBJ2-3
CAWSGSHDQPQHF	TGTGCCTGGAGTGGGAGCCACGATCAGCCCCAGCATTTT	NA	NA	TRBV30	TRBJ1-5
CASSWTSSYEQYF	TGTGCCAGCAGTTGGACTTCCTCCTACGAGCAGTACTTC	NA	once	TRBV6-2/TRBV6-3	TRBJ2-7
CASSPAQGSTDTQYF	TGTGCCAGCTCACCGGCTCAGGGGTCCACAGATACGCAGTATTTT	NA	NA	TRBV18	TRBJ2-3
CASSQVQFSGANVLTF	TGCGCCAGCAGCCAAGTCCAGTTCTCTGGGGCCAACGTCCTGACTTTC	NA	NA	TRBV4-1	TRBJ2-6
CASSPIYSGNGYTF	TGTGCCAGCAGCCCGATTTATTCGGGGAATGGCTACACCTTC	NA	few	TRBV27	TRBJ1-2
CASSVRGGRVYEQYF	TGTGCCAGCAGCGTCAGAGGGGGCAGGGTGTACGAGCAGTACTTC	TRBD1	NA	TRBV11-1	TRBJ2-7
CASSQYRAGETQYF	TGTGCCAGCAGTCAATACAGGGCGGGAGAGACCCAGTACTTC	NA	NA	TRBV28	TRBJ2-5
CASSKTGYNEKLFF	TGTGCCAGCAGTAAAACAGGGTACAATGAAAAACTGTTTTTT	NA	NA	TRBV28	TRBJ1-4
CASRSQGGAPLHF	TGTGCCAGCAGATCGCAGGGTGGAGCACCCCTCCACTTT	NA	few	TRBV28	TRBJ1-6
CSANGQGANEQFF	TGCAGCGCAAATGGGCAGGGGGCAAATGAGCAGTTCTTC	TRBD1	NA	TRBV29-1	TRBJ2-1
CASRSPGTSRETQYF	TGTGCCAGCAGATCCCCCGGGACTAGCAGGGAGACCCAGTACTTC	TRBD2	NA	TRBV7-2	TRBJ2-5
CASWGRPHETDYEQYF	TGTGCCAGCTGGGGGAGGCCTCACGAAACGGACTACGAGCAGTACTTC	NA	NA	TRBV6-4	TRBJ2-7
CASSYTTGKERYNEQFF	TGTGCCAGCAGTTATACGACAGGGAAGGAACGATACAATGAGCAGTTCTTC	TRBD1	NA	TRBV6-2/TRBV6-3	TRBJ2-1
CASSLVPGGQETQYF	TGCGCCAGCAGCTTGGTTCCAGGGGGGCAAGAGACCCAGTACTTC	NA	NA	TRBV5-1	TRBJ2-5
CASSSVTGTLNEKLFF	TGTGCCAGCAGCTCGGTCACCGGGACACTCAACGAAAAACTGTTTTTT	NA	NA	TRBV11-2	TRBJ1-4
CASTLIDTGAYGYTF	TGTGCCAGTACCCTAATTGATACAGGAGCCTATGGCTACACCTTC	NA	NA	TRBV19	TRBJ1-2
CASSPTGTHTEAFF	TGTGCCAGCAGCCCGACAGGGACCCACACTGAAGCTTTCTTT	TRBD1	NA	TRBV7-9	TRBJ1-1
CASSSQGGFETQYF	TGTGCCAGTAGTTCACAGGGGGGCTTCGAGACCCAGTACTTC	TRBD1	NA	TRBV19	TRBJ2-5
CATSDVDRGQAFF	TGTGCCACCAGTGACGTCGACAGGGGGCAAGCTTTCTTT	TRBD1	NA	TRBV24-1	TRBJ1-1
CASSTPAGSNQPQHF	TGTGCCAGCAGTACCCCGGCAGGGAGCAATCAGCCCCAGCATTTT	NA	NA	TRBV28	TRBJ1-5
CASSRTSGGVETQYF	TGTGCCAGCAGTCGGACTAGCGGGGGGGTGGAGACCCAGTACTTC	TRBD2	NA	TRBV28	TRBJ2-5
CASSQAGTEAFF	TGTGCCAGCAGCCAAGCGGGGACTGAAGCTTTCTTT	NA	NA	TRBV4-2	TRBJ1-1
CASSFDGDYGYTF	TGCGCCAGCAGTTTCGACGGAGACTATGGCTACACCTTC	NA	few	TRBV5-1	TRBJ1-2
CASSRVFATNEKLFF	TGTGCCAGCAGCCGAGTCTTTGCAACTAATGAAAAACTGTTTTTT	NA	NA	TRBV3-1/TRBV3-2	TRBJ1-4
CASLRSGVLSGNTIYF	TGTGCCAGCCTTCGATCCGGGGTGTTGTCTGGAAACACCATATATTTT	NA	NA	TRBV6-6	TRBJ1-3
CASSIVGLADFYEQYF	TGTGCCAGTAGTATAGTTGGGCTAGCGGACTTCTACGAGCAGTACTTC	TRBD2	NA	TRBV19	TRBJ2-7
CASSITEGQRPQHF	TGTGCCAGTAGTATTACGGAGGGCCAGCGGCCCCAGCATTTT	NA	NA	TRBV19	TRBJ1-5
CASSLNTGTGAYEQYF	TGCGCCAGCAGCTTAAACACCGGGACAGGAGCCTACGAGCAGTACTTC	TRBD1	NA	TRBV5-1	TRBJ2-7
CASSPTGTGVNEQFF	TGCGCCAGCAGCCCAACCGGGACAGGGGTCAATGAGCAGTTCTTC	TRBD1	NA	TRBV5-1	TRBJ2-1
CASSFAGQKYNEQFF	TGTGCCAGCAGCTTCGCGGGCCAAAAGTACAATGAGCAGTTCTTC	NA	NA	TRBV5-4	TRBJ2-1
CASSQAQGIGPQHF	TGTGCCAGCAGCCAAGCACAGGGTATCGGCCCCCAGCATTTT	NA	once	TRBV3-1/TRBV3-2	TRBJ1-5
CASSPREGETQYF	TGTGCCAGCAGCCCCCGCGAGGGAGAGACCCAGTACTTC	NA	NA	TRBV7-8	TRBJ2-5
CAWSVKRVGELFF	TGTGCCTGGAGTGTAAAACGGGTCGGGGAGCTGTTTTTT	NA	NA	TRBV30	TRBJ2-2
CASTKLAGGSETQYF	TGTGCCAGCACCAAACTAGCAGGCGGGTCAGAGACCCAGTACTTC	NA	few	TRBV7-8	TRBJ2-5
CASSSTGVPNTGELFF	TGCGCCAGCAGCTCGACAGGGGTCCCGAACACCGGGGAGCTGTTTTTT	TRBD1	NA	TRBV5-1	TRBJ2-2
CASSKEQGGNQPQHF	TGTGCCAGCAGCAAAGAACAGGGGGGGAATCAGCCCCAGCATTTT	NA	NA	TRBV21-1	TRBJ1-5
CSARQGMGDTQYF	TGCAGCGCAAGACAGGGGATGGGGGATACGCAGTATTTT	TRBD1	NA	TRBV29-1	TRBJ2-3
CASRLGGGPTGELFF	TGTGCCAGTAGGCTAGGGGGAGGGCCCACCGGGGAGCTGTTTTTT	NA	once	TRBV19	TRBJ2-2
CASSGDNNYEQYF	TGTGCCAGTAGCGGGGACAACAACTACGAGCAGTACTTC	NA	NA	TRBV19	TRBJ2-7
CASSPPTVIGNVLTF	TGTGCCAGCAGTCCCCCGACAGTAATTGGGAACGTCCTGACTTTC	NA	NA	TRBV27	TRBJ2-6
CASNRENSYEQYF	TGTGCCAGCAATCGGGAGAACTCCTACGAGCAGTACTTC	NA	NA	TRBV6-4	TRBJ2-7
CASSRDRVSSPLHF	TGTGCCAGCAGCCGGGACAGGGTGAGCTCACCCCTCCACTTT	TRBD1	NA	TRBV7-8	TRBJ1-6
CASSGTVSGNTIYF	TGTGCCAGCAGTGGGACAGTCTCTGGAAACACCATATATTTT	TRBD1	NA	TRBV27	TRBJ1-3
CASSQDRWDSTYEQYF	TGCGCCAGCAGCCAAGATCGGTGGGACAGCACCTACGAGCAGTACTTC	TRBD1	NA	TRBV4-1	TRBJ2-7
CASSPRLAGGNNEQYF	TGTGCCAGCAGCCCCCGACTAGCGGGAGGGAACAACGAGCAGTACTTC	TRBD2	once	TRBV7-2	TRBJ2-7
CASSPGQVRQPQHF	TGTGCCAGCAGCCCTGGACAAGTGCGTCAGCCCCAGCATTTT	NA	NA	TRBV27	TRBJ1-5
CASSRRQDGTEAFF	TGTGCCAGCAGTAGACGACAGGATGGCACTGAAGCTTTCTTT	NA	few	TRBV6-5	TRBJ1-1
CASSLGAGVGTDTQYF	TGCGCCAGCAGCTTGGGAGCGGGAGTAGGGACAGATACGCAGTATTTT	TRBD2	NA	TRBV5-1	TRBJ2-3
CASSYRTGDTEAFF	TGTGCCAGCAGTTACCGGACAGGGGACACTGAAGCTTTCTTT	TRBD1	once	TRBV6-5	TRBJ1-1